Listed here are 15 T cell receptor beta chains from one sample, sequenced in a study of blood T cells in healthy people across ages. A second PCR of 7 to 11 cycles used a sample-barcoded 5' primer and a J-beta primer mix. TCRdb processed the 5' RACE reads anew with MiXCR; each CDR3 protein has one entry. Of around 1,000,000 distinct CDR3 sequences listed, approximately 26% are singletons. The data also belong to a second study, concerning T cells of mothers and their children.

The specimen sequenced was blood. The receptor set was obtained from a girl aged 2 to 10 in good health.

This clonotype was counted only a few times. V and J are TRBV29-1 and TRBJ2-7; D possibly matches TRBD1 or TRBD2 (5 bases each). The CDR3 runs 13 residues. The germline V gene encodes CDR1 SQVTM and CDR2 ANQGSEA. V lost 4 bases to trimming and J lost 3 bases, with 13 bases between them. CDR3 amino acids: CSVGGSGFYEQYF. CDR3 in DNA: TGCAGCGTTGGGGGGAGTGGCTTCTACGAGCAGTACTTC.

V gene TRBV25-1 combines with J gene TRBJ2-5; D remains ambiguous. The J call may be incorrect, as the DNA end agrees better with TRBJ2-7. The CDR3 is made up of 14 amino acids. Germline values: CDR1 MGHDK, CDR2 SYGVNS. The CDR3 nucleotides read TGTGCCAGCAGTATGTCGCGAAATTTGTACGAGCAGTACTTC. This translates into CASSMSRNLYEQYF.

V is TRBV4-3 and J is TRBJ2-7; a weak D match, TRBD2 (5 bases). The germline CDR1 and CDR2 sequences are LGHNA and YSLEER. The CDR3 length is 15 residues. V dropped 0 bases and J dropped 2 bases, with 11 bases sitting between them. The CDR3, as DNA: TGCGCCAGCAGCCAAGATACGGGGAAGCCCTACGAGCAGTACTTC. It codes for CASSQDTGKPYEQYF.

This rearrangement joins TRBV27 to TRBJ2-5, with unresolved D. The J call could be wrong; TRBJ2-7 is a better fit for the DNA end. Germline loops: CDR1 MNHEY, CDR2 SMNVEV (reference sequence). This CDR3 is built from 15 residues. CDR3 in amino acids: CASSLSTGFNYEQYF. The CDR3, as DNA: TGTGCCAGCAGTTTATCGACCGGATTCAACTACGAGCAGTACTTC.

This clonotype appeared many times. The CDR3 loop reads CASSRGIEAFF. The CDR3 nucleotides are TGTGCCAGCAGTCGCGGCATTGAAGCTTTCTTT. This rearrangement joins TRBV6-2 or TRBV6-3 to TRBJ1-1; D is unresolved. Germline values: CDR1 MNHEY, CDR2 SVGEGT. Trimming stripped 5 bases from V and 7 bases from J, with 8 bases between. The CDR3 consists of 11 residues.

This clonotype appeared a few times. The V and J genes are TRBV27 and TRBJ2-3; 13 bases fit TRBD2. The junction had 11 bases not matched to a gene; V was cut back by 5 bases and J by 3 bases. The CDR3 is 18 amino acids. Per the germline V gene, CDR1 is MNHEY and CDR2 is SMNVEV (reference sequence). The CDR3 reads CASSLTGGLAGWTDTQYF. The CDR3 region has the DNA TGTGCCAGCAGTCTGACCGGGGGACTAGCGGGATGGACAGATACGCAGTATTTT.

The CDR3 loop is CASSPGTEDAGYTF. CDR3 coding DNA: TGTGCCAGCAGCCCCGGGACGGAGGACGCTGGCTACACCTTC. The chain uses TRBV7-2 and TRBJ1-2; weak D call: TRBD1 (5 bases). V was trimmed by 5 bases and J by 7 bases, leaving 17 bases between them. This CDR3 is built from 14 residues. Germline CDR1 SGHTA, CDR2 FQGNSA.

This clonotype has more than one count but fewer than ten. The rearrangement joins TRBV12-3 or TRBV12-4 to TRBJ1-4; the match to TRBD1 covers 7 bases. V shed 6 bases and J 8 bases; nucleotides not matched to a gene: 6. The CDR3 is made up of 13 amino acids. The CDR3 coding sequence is TGTGCCAGCAGCCCCCAGGGGGGCGAAAAACTGTTTTTT. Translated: CASSPQGGEKLFF.

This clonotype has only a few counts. The CDR3 coding sequence is TGTGCCAGCAGTTTGCCCTTCCCCCATGAGCAGTTCTTC. Protein sequence: CASSLPFPHEQFF. This sequence joins TRBV12-3 or TRBV12-4 and TRBJ2-5; D call uncertain. The DNA end favors TRBJ2-1, so the J call may be wrong. The CDR3 consists of 13 residues.

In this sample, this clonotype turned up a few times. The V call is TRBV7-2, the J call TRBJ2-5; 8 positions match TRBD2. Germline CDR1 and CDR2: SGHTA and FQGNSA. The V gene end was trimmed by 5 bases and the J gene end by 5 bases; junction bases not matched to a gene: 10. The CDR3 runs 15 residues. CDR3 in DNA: TGTGCCAGCAGCCGGTACAATAGCGGGGCGGAGACCCAGTACTTC. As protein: CASSRYNSGAETQYF. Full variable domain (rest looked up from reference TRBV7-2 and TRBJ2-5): GAGVSQSPSNKVTEKGKDVELRCDPISGHTALYWYRQSLGQGLEFLIYFQGNSAPDKSGLPSDRFSAERTGGSVSTLTIQRTQQEDSAVYLCASSRYNSGAETQYFGPGTRLLVL.

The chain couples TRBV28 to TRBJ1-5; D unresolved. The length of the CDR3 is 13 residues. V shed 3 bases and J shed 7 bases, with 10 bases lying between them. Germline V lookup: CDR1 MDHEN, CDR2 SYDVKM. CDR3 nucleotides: TGTGCCAGCAGTTTGGGGAGGTGGCAGCCCCAGCATTTT. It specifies CASSLGRWQPQHF.

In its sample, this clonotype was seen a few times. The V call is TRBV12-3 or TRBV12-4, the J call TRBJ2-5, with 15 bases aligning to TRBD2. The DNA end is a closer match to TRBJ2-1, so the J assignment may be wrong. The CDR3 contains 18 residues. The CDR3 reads CASRAGLAGGVSYNEQFF. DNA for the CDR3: TGTGCCAGCAGGGCGGGACTAGCGGGGGGCGTCTCTTACAATGAGCAGTTCTTC.

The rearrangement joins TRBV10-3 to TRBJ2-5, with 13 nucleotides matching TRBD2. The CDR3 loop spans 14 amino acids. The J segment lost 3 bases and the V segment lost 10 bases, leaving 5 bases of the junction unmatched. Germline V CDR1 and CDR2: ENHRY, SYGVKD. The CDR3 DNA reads TGTGCCACCTCAGGGACTAGCGGGGAAGAGACCCAGTACTTC. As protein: CATSGTSGEETQYF.

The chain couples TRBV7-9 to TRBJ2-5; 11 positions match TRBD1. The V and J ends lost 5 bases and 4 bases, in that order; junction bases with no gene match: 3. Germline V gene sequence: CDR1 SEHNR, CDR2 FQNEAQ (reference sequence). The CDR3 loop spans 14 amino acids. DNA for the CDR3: TGTGCCAGCAGCATGGGACAGGGGGTAGAGACCCAGTACTTC. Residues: CASSMGQGVETQYF.

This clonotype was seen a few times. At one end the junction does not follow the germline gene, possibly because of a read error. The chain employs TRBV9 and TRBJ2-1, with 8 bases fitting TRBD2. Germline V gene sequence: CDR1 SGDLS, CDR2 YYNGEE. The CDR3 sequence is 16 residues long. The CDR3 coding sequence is TGTGCCAGCAGCGTAGCTTCCCACGGGGGGGTCAATGAGCAGCTCTTC. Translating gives CASSVASHGGVNEQLF.